The rows below give T cell receptor beta chains drawn from one sample of a study of cytomegalovirus exposure and HLA in healthy donors. This table comes from immunoSEQ multiplex PCR, and its TCRdb copy is limited to in-frame clones, with some not included. The sample spans about 82,000 clones; the ten largest clones claim 1.1%. Sequences were obtained from PBMCs. All receptors derive from a woman in her twenties or thirties in good health and CMV-seronegative. Each CDR3 is given with its conserved first and last residue. Each record gives: V gene, J gene, CDR3 protein.

v_gene: TRBV15; j_gene: TRBJ1-2; CDR3aa: CATSRGGSGQGAYGYTF
v_gene: TRBV6-5; j_gene: TRBJ1-1; CDR3aa: CASRNSLGQGPEDFF
v_gene: TRBV5-4; j_gene: TRBJ2-2; CDR3aa: CASSSRTSANTGELFF
v_gene: TRBV9; j_gene: TRBJ1-1; CDR3aa: CASSVTAGGYTEAFF
v_gene: TRBV27; j_gene: TRBJ1-2; CDR3aa: CASSLSPGTGTGYTF
v_gene: TRBV6-5; j_gene: TRBJ1-6; CDR3aa: CASRGTGLNSPLHF
v_gene: TRBV19; j_gene: TRBJ1-6; CDR3aa: CASSIGQGYSPLHF
v_gene: TRBV2; j_gene: TRBJ1-2; CDR3aa: CASSARRDSYGYTF
v_gene: TRBV30; j_gene: TRBJ1-4; CDR3aa: CAWSAGQGNEKLFF
v_gene: TRBV19; j_gene: TRBJ2-7; CDR3aa: CASSIAGKFNEQYF
v_gene: TRBV18; j_gene: TRBJ2-1; CDR3aa: CASSPPTSGRIANEQFF
v_gene: TRBV6-6; j_gene: TRBJ2-3; CDR3aa: CASSLPAPDTQYF
v_gene: TRBV7-9; j_gene: TRBJ2-1; CDR3aa: CASSQLAGRNNEQFF
v_gene: TRBV10-2; j_gene: TRBJ2-3; CDR3aa: CASSEWGLAGGADTQYF
v_gene: TRBV20-1; j_gene: TRBJ1-1; CDR3aa: CSARDAGYAFF
v_gene: TRBV5-1; j_gene: TRBJ2-1; CDR3aa: CASSLAAGANEQFF
v_gene: TRBV6-1; j_gene: TRBJ2-1; CDR3aa: CASTYTGETYNEQFF
v_gene: TRBV10-3; j_gene: TRBJ2-3; CDR3aa: CAIGRGGPTDTQYF
v_gene: TRBV6-6; j_gene: TRBJ2-1; CDR3aa: CASGLAGGRHEQFF
v_gene: TRBV6-5; j_gene: TRBJ1-1; CDR3aa: CASSGQGWTEAFF
v_gene: TRBV6-5; j_gene: TRBJ2-1; CDR3aa: CASSPGTGLNNEQFF
v_gene: TRBV6-5; j_gene: TRBJ2-7; CDR3aa: CASSEQGEAYEQYF
v_gene: TRBV6-5; j_gene: TRBJ1-3; CDR3aa: CASSYSNYTGNTIYF
v_gene: TRBV7-9; j_gene: TRBJ2-3; CDR3aa: CAANRGDTDTQYF
v_gene: TRBV14; j_gene: TRBJ2-2; CDR3aa: CASSHKNTGELFF
v_gene: TRBV10-3; j_gene: TRBJ1-1; CDR3aa: CAAGGTGGQAFF
v_gene: TRBV2; j_gene: TRBJ2-7; CDR3aa: CASSVLHEQYF
v_gene: TRBV29-1; j_gene: TRBJ2-3; CDR3aa: CSVRQGIGDTQYF
v_gene: TRBV30; j_gene: TRBJ1-3; CDR3aa: CACHSGNTIYF
v_gene: TRBV5-6; j_gene: TRBJ1-1; CDR3aa: CASSLQGRDTEAFF
v_gene: TRBV12-5; j_gene: TRBJ2-7; CDR3aa: CASGAFPSADSYEQYF
v_gene: TRBV30; j_gene: TRBJ1-1; CDR3aa: CAWSLGAEAFF
v_gene: TRBV5-6; j_gene: TRBJ2-2; CDR3aa: CASSPSVSGSVRELFF
v_gene: TRBV6-1; j_gene: TRBJ1-2; CDR3aa: CASNRGREANYGYTF
v_gene: TRBV6-1; j_gene: TRBJ1-2; CDR3aa: CASSRQGKDYGYTF
v_gene: TRBV5-6; j_gene: TRBJ1-4; CDR3aa: CASSLRANEKLFF
v_gene: TRBV5-1; j_gene: TRBJ2-7; CDR3aa: CASSTSGDLYEQYF
v_gene: TRBV29-1; j_gene: TRBJ2-1; CDR3aa: CSVAVDNEQFF
v_gene: TRBV19; j_gene: TRBJ2-7; CDR3aa: CASSSDNKPYEQYF
v_gene: TRBV29-1; j_gene: TRBJ2-7; CDR3aa: CSADKDGEQYF
v_gene: TRBV6-1; j_gene: TRBJ1-1; CDR3aa: CASSGFQLGNTEAFF
v_gene: TRBV6-5; j_gene: TRBJ1-1; CDR3aa: CASSYLQVTGNTEAFF
v_gene: TRBV5-4; j_gene: TRBJ2-1; CDR3aa: CASSFGGQNEQFF
v_gene: TRBV29-1; j_gene: TRBJ2-5; CDR3aa: CSVEDPPGTQYF
v_gene: TRBV30; j_gene: TRBJ1-1; CDR3aa: CAWWRPGTEAFF
v_gene: TRBV4-1; j_gene: TRBJ1-1; CDR3aa: CASSPNPGLGTEAFF
v_gene: TRBV18; j_gene: TRBJ2-3; CDR3aa: CASSPVTGGGTDTQYF
v_gene: TRBV6-5; j_gene: TRBJ2-2; CDR3aa: CASSSSGTSAGELFF
v_gene: TRBV5-1; j_gene: TRBJ2-7; CDR3aa: CASSPQGFGSYEQYF
v_gene: TRBV30; j_gene: TRBJ2-3; CDR3aa: CAWRALALGTDTQYF
v_gene: TRBV11-2; j_gene: TRBJ2-5; CDR3aa: CASSPGLAGSRKTQYF
v_gene: TRBV7-8; j_gene: TRBJ2-7; CDR3aa: CASSLRQGAHEQYF
v_gene: TRBV5-4; j_gene: TRBJ1-1; CDR3aa: CASSRQGKNTEAFF
v_gene: TRBV2; j_gene: TRBJ2-7; CDR3aa: CASSSENLSGSEQYF
v_gene: TRBV27; j_gene: TRBJ1-5; CDR3aa: CASSRTGFNQPQHF
v_gene: TRBV5-1; j_gene: TRBJ1-6; CDR3aa: CASSWTGETVNSPLHF
v_gene: TRBV19; j_gene: TRBJ1-1; CDR3aa: CASSIAPNTEAFF